One and the same sample provided the 7 T cell receptor beta chains below, sequenced in a study of memory CD4+ T cells and cytomegalovirus serostatus (dated by TCRdb to between 2017 and 2020). Library construction relied on the immunoSEQ multiplex PCR assay. The source is immuneACCESS, and TCRdb retained only in-frame sequences with V and J called. Part of the clones is not carried over; for the studies checked, unresolved V genes explain less than half of this, and the remainder is unexplained. In all, the sample holds roughly 45,000 clones, and around 78% of those were seen once. Of the sample, 0.6% to 0.95% is held by the ten largest clones. A FACSAria II was used to sort memory CD4+ T cells, defined as single viable CD3+CD4+CD8-CD45RO+ cells. The sample was memory CD4+ T cells from blood. The receptors here all came from an adult in good health and CMV-seronegative.

V gene TRBV5-5 combines with J gene TRBJ1-1, with D perhaps TRBD1 (5 bases). V lost 4 bases, J lost 5 bases, and 21 bases lay in between. The CDR3 extends over 16 amino acids. Per the germline V gene, CDR1 is SGHKS and CDR2 is YYEKEE (reference sequence). The CDR3 region is CASSPSTGRAKTEAFF. CDR3 bases: TGTGCCAGCAGCCCCTCCACAGGCAGGGCGAAAACTGAAGCTTTCTTT.

The CDR3 reads CASSVVPGNTIYF. The CDR3 DNA is TGTGCCAGCAGCGTAGTCCCTGGAAACACCATATATTTT. The rearrangement links TRBV9 to TRBJ1-3; D unclear. This CDR3 contains 13 residues. V shed 0 bases and J shed 2 bases, with 3 bases lying between them. Germline V gene lookup returns CDR1 SGDLS and CDR2 YYNGEE. The full variable domain, completed using reference TRBV9 and TRBJ1-3, is DSGVTQTPKHLITATGQRVTLRCSPRSGDLSVYWYQQSLDQGLQFLIQYYNGEERAKGNILERFSAQQFPDLHSELNLSSLELGDSALYFCASSVVPGNTIYFGEGSWLTVV.

The V and J genes are TRBV4-2 and TRBJ2-3; 7 bases are a match to TRBD2. The CDR3 has 14 amino acids. The V segment lost 4 bases and the J segment 0 bases; nucleotides outside the gene matches: 1. CDR1 LGHNA and CDR2 YNFKEQ come from the germline V gene. The CDR3 sequence is CASSLSGSTDTQYF. The CDR3 nucleotides are TGTGCCAGCAGCCTTAGCGGGAGCACAGATACGCAGTATTTT.

The V call is TRBV5-1, the J call TRBJ2-5, with D maybe TRBD2 (5 bases). The ends were cut back, 4 bases at V and 5 bases at J, with 18 bases in the middle. The CDR3 has 15 amino acids. Germline CDR1 SGHRS, CDR2 YFSETQ. The CDR3 DNA reads TGCGCCAGCAGCCCTGAAGGAACTAGAAAGGAGACCCAGTACTTC. The encoded protein is CASSPEGTRKETQYF. The full variable domain, its missing parts supplied by reference TRBV5-1 and TRBJ2-5, is KAGVTQTPRYLIKTRGQQVTLSCSPISGHRSVSWYQQTPGQGLQFLFEYFSETQRNKGNFPGRFSGRQFSNSRSEMNVSTLELGDSALYLCASSPEGTRKETQYFGPGTRLLVL.

V usage is TRBV6-5 and J usage is TRBJ2-7, with 13 positions matching TRBD2. Trimming cost V 6 bases and J 9 bases; bases outside gene matches: 8. The CDR3 is 14 residues long. CDR1 MNHEY and CDR2 SVGAGI come from the germline V gene. The CDR3 sequence: CASSAGTSGIGQYF. CDR3 nucleotides: TGTGCCAGCAGCGCCGGGACTAGCGGGATTGGGCAGTACTTC.

V usage is TRBV2 and J usage is TRBJ1-6; TRBD1 matches 8 bases. The CDR3 loop spans 13 amino acids. After removal of 7 bases from V and 7 bases from J, the junction contained 3 bases not matched to a gene. Germline values: CDR1 SNHLY, CDR2 FYNNEI. The CDR3 protein is CASNTGGNSPLHF. CDR3 DNA sequence: TGTGCCAGCAATACAGGGGGGAATTCACCCCTCCACTTT.

The CDR3 is CASSLLGTNTEAFF. CDR3 sequence (DNA): TGTGCCAGCAGCCTCCTCGGGACGAACACTGAAGCTTTCTTT. This chain links TRBV11-3 with TRBJ1-1, with D perhaps matching TRBD1 (5 bases). The germline V gene encodes CDR1 SGHNT and CDR2 YENEEA. There are 14 residues in the CDR3. V was clipped by 5 bases and J by 1 base, with 11 bases between them.